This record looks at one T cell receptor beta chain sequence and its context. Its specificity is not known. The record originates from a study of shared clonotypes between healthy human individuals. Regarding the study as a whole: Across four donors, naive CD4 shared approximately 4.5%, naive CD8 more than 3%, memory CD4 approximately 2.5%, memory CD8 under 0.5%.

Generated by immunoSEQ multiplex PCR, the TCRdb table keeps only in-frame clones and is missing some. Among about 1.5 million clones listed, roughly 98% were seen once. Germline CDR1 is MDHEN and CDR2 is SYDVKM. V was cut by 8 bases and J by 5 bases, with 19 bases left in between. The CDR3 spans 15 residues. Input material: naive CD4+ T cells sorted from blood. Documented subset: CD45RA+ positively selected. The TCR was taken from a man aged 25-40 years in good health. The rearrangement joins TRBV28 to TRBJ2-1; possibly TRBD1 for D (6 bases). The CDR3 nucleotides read TGTGCCAGCGGCCGCACAGGGAATGTTCACAATGAGCAGTTCTTC. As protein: CASGRTGNVHNEQFF.